This T cell receptor beta chain was sequenced during a study of beta chain features in type 1 diabetes. The sequenced template was cDNA made from the entire isolated RNA. The protocol was immunoSEQ multiplex PCR, while the TCRdb copy is restricted to in-frame clones and leaves out a portion. The table has under 800,000 clones, 15% to 19% seen once; the top ten hold about 0.086%. This clone was counted between two and nine times. The antigen is not known. Sorting with CD45RO/CCR7/CD25/CD127/CD95/CD27 yielded naive, central memory, regulatory and stem-like memory CD4+ cells. Populations isolated by sorting all had purity greater than 95%. Study findings and constraints: Type 1 diabetes patients had TCRB CDR3s that were shorter (moderately but significantly so) in all four CD4+ subsets. Among type 1 diabetes patients, VDJ junctions had fewer insertions and more deletions.

The germline CDR1 and CDR2 sequences are KGHSH and LQKENI. Trimming cost V 1 base and J 7 bases, with 4 bases left between them. This CDR3 is built from 12 residues. The sequence was collected from a young man in good health. V and J are TRBV18 and TRBJ1-4; D is ambiguous. Sequences were obtained from naive CD4+ T cells from blood. CDR3 sequence (DNA): TGTGCCAGCTCACCACGATCTGAAAAACTGTTTTTT. As protein: CASSPRSEKLFF.